Given below is one T cell receptor (beta chain) in context. Its antigen is unknown. During the collection period, no donor immune events like infections were recorded. In germline, CDR1 is SQVTM, CDR2 ANQGSEA. CDR3 size: 14 residues. With 6 bases clipped from V and 8 bases from J, the junction kept 11 bases outside the gene matches. This sample stems from a study of identifying expanded T cells in peripheral blood. Overall study results and limits: Clone count variance between approximately two-week samples rose with total template count. About 1.2 clones differed between technical replicates, versus about 15 and 19 over time.

Data came from immunoSEQ multiplex PCR; TCRdb stores just in-frame clones and leaves some out. The table has 70,000 or so clones, roughly 90% seen once. The rearrangement links TRBV29-1 to TRBJ2-1; 9 nucleotides match TRBD2. The material sequenced was blood. The clonotype originates from a person aged 18 to 75 in good health. This CDR3 reads CSVFGTSYGDEQFF. The DNA of the CDR3 is TGCAGCGTCTTCGGGACTAGCTACGGGGATGAGCAGTTCTTC.